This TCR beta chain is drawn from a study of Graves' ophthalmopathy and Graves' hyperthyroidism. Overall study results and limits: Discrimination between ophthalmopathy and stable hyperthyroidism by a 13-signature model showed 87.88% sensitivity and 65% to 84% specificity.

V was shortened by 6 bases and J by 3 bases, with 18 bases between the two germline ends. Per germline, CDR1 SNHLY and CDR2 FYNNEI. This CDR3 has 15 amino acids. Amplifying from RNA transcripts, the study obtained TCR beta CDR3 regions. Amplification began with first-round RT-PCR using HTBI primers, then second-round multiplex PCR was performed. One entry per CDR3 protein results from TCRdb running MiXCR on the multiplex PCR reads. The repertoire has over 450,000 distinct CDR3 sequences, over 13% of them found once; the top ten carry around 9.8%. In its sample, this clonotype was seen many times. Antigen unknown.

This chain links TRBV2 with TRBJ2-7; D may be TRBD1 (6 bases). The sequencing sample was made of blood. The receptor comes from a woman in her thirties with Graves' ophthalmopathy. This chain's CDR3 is CASRGAGTPGYEQYF. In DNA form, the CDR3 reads TGTGCCAGCAGGGGGGCCGGGACGCCAGGCTACGAGCAGTACTTC.